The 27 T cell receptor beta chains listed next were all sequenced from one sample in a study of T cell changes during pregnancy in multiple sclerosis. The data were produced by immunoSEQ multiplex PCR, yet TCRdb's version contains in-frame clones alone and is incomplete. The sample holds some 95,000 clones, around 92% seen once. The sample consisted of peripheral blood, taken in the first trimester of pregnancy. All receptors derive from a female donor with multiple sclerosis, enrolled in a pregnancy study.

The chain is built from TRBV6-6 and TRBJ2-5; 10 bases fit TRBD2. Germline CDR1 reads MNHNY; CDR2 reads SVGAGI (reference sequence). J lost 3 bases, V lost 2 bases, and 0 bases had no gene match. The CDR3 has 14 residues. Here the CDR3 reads CASSYGTSEETQYF. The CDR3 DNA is TGTGCCAGCAGTTACGGGACTAGCGAAGAGACCCAGTACTTC.

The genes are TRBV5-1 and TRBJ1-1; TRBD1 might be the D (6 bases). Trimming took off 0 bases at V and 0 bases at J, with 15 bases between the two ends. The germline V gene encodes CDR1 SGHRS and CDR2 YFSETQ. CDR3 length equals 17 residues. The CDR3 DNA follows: TGCGCCAGCAGCTTGGCTGGGGGCGCCGTCGTGAACACTGAAGCTTTCTTT. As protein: CASSLAGGAVVNTEAFF.

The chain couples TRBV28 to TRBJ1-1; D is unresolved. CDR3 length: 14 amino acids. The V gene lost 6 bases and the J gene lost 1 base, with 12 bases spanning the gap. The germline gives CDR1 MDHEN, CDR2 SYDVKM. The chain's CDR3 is CASRPWAQNTEAFF. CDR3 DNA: TGTGCCAGCAGGCCTTGGGCCCAGAACACTGAAGCTTTCTTT.

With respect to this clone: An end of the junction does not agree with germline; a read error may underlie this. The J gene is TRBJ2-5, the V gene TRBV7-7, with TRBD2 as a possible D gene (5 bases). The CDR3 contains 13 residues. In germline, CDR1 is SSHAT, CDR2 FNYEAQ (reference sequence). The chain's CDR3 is CASSRRLQETQYF. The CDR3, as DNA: TGTGCTAGCAGCCGACGACTACAAGAGACCCAGTACTTC.

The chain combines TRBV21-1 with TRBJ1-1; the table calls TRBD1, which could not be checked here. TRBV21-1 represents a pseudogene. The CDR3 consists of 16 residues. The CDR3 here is CASSNLDSSRDTEAFF. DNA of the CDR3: TGTGCCAGCAGCAATCTGGACAGCTCAAGGGACACTGAAGCTTTCTTT.

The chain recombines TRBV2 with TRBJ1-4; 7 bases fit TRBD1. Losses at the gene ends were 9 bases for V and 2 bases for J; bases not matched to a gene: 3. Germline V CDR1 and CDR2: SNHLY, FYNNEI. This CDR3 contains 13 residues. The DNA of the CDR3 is TGTGCCAGTCGACAGGGTACTAATGAAAAACTGTTTTTT. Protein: CASRQGTNEKLFF.

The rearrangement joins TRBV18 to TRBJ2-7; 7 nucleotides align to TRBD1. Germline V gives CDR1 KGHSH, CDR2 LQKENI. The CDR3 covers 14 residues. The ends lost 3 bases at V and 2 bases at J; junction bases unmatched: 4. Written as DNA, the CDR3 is TGTGCCAGCTCACCGGACAGGACCCCCTACGAGCAGTACTTC. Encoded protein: CASSPDRTPYEQYF.

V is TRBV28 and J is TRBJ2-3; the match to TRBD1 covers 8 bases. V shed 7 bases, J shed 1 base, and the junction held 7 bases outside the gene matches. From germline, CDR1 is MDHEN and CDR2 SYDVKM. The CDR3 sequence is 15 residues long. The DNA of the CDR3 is TGTGCCAGCAAACAACCGACAGGGGGCACAGATACGCAGTATTTT. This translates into CASKQPTGGTDTQYF.

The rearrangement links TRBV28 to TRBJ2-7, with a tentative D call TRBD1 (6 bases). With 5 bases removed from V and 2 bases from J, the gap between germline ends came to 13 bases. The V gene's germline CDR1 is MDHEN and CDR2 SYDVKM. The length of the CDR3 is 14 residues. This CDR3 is CASSRQVNPYEQYF. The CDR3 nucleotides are TGTGCCAGCAGTCGACAGGTAAATCCCTACGAGCAGTACTTC.

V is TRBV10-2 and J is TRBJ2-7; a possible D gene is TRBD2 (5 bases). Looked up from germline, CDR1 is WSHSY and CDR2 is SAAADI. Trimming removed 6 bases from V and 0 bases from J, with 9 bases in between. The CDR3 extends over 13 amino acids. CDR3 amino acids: CASSLTSSYEQYF. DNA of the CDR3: TGCGCCAGCAGCCTCACTAGCTCCTACGAGCAGTACTTC.

The CDR3 bases are TGTGCCAGCAGTACTCAAACAGGGCCTGATTATGGCTACACCTTC. The encoded protein is CASSTQTGPDYGYTF. This sequence joins TRBV4-2 and TRBJ1-2, with D tentatively TRBD1 (6 bases). Germline values: CDR1 LGHNA, CDR2 YNFKEQ. Trimming removed 6 bases at V and 5 bases at J, with 19 bases between. The CDR3 runs 15 residues.

CDR3 amino acids: CASSFRTGGFQETQYF. CDR3 DNA sequence: TGTGCCAGCAGCTTTAGGACAGGGGGTTTTCAAGAGACCCAGTACTTC. The chain couples TRBV7-9 to TRBJ2-5; 10 positions agree with TRBD1. The trim removed 3 bases at V and 2 bases at J, leaving 6 bases unmatched. The CDR3 is 16 amino acids. Germline V gene sequence: CDR1 SEHNR, CDR2 FQNEAQ (reference sequence).

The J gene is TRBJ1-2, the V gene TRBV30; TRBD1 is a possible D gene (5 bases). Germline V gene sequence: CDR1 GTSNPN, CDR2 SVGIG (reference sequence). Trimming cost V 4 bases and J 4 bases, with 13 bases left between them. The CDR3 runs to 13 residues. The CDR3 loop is CAWTGVLTYGYTF. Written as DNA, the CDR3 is TGTGCCTGGACGGGGGTCCTGACCTATGGCTACACCTTC.

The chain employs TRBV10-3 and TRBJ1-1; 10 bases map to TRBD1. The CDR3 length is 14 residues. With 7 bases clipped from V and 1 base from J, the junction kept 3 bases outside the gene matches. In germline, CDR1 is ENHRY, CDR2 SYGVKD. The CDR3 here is CAITGDRGNTEAFF. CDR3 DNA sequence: TGTGCCATCACCGGGGACAGGGGGAACACTGAAGCTTTCTTT.

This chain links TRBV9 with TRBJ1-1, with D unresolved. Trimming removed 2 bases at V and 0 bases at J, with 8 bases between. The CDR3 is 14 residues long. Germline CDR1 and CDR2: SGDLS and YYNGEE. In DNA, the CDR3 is TGTGCCAGCAGCGTCAGCGACCTGAACACTGAAGCTTTCTTT. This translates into CASSVSDLNTEAFF.

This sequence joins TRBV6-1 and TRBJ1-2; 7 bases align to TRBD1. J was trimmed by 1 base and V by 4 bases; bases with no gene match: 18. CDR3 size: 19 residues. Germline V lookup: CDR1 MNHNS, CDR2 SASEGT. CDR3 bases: TGTGCCAGCAGTGTAAACCGGGGGACAGACGCTTATTTTAACTATGGCTACACCTTC. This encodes CASSVNRGTDAYFNYGYTF.

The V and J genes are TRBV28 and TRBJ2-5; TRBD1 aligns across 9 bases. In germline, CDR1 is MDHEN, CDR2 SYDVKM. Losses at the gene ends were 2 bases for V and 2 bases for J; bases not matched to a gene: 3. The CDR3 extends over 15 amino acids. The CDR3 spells CASSLGDRDQETQYF. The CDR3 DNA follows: TGTGCCAGCAGTTTAGGGGACAGGGATCAAGAGACCCAGTACTTC.

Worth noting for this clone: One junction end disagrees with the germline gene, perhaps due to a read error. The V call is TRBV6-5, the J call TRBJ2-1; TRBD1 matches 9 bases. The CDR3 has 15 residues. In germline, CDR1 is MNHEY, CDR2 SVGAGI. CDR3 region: CASSPPGQGIHEQFF. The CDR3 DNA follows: TGCGCCAGCAGTCCCCCGGGACAGGGTATACATGAGCAGTTCTTC.

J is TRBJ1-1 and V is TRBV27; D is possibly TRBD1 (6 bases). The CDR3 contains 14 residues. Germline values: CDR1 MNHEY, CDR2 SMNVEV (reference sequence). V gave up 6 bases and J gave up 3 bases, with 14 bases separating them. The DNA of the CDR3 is TGTGCCAGCAGCCCCCAGGGGCGCGACACTGAAGCTTTCTTT. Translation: CASSPQGRDTEAFF.

The DNA of the CDR3 is TGTGCCAGCAGTTTAAGCGGCGGAATCTTGGTGACTGAAGCTTTCTTT. Protein sequence: CASSLSGGILVTEAFF. The rearrangement joins TRBV27 to TRBJ1-1, with D unclear. There are 16 residues in the CDR3. V dropped 2 bases and J dropped 5 bases, with 18 bases sitting between them. The germline gives CDR1 MNHEY, CDR2 SMNVEV (reference sequence).

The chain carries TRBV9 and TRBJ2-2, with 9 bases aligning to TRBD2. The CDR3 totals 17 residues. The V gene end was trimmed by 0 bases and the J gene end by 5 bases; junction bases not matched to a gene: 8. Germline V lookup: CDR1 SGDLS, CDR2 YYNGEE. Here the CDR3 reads CASSVGLAGEGTGELFF. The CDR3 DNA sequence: TGTGCCAGCAGCGTAGGATTAGCGGGAGAGGGAACCGGGGAGCTGTTTTTT.

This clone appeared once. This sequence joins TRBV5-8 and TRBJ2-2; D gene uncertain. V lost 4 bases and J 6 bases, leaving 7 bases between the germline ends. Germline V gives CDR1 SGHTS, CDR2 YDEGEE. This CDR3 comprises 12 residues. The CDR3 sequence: CASSGLPGELFF. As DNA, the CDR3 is TGTGCCAGCAGCGGCCTGCCCGGGGAGCTGTTTTTT.

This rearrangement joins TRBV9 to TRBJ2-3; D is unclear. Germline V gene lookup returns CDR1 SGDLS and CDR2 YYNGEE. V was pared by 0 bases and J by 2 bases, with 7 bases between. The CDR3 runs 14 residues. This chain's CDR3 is CASSVVGYTDTQYF. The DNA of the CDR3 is TGTGCCAGCAGCGTAGTCGGGTACACAGATACGCAGTATTTT.

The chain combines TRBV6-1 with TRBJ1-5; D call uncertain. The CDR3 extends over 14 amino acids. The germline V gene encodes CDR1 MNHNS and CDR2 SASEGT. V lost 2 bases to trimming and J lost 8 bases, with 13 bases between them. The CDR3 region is CASSEMEASEPQHF. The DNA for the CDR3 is TGTGCCAGCAGTGAAATGGAGGCTTCGGAGCCCCAGCATTTT.

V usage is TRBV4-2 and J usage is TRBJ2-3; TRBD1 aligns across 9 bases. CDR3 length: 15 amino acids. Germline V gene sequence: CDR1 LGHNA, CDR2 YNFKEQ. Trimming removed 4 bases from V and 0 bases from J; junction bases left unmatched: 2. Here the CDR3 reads CASSLGQGSTDTQYF. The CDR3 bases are TGTGCCAGCAGCCTTGGACAGGGGAGCACAGATACGCAGTATTTT.

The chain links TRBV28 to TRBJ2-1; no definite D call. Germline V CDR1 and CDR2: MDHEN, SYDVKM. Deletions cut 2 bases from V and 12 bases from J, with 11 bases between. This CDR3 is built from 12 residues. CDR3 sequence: CASSLIPSGQFF. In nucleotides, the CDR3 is TGTGCCAGCAGTTTAATCCCCTCAGGGCAGTTCTTC.

Written as DNA, the CDR3 is TGTGCCATCAAAGGAGAGGAGGGGACCTCCTACGAGCAGTACTTC. Its protein product is CAIKGEEGTSYEQYF. V is TRBV10-3 and J is TRBJ2-7; perhaps TRBD2 as D (6 bases). Per germline, CDR1 ENHRY and CDR2 SYGVKD. V was pared by 7 bases and J by 0 bases, with 16 bases between. CDR3 length: 15 amino acids.